The entry below gives a single T cell receptor (beta chain) sequence along with its context. Its antigen is not identified. The sample originates from a study of lymphopenia after photon versus proton radiotherapy. Assay used: immunoSEQ multiplex PCR; TCRdb lists only in-frame clones, some missing. The sample consists of around 160,000 clones, about 88% of them appearing once. This CDR3 has 17 residues. V was clipped by 4 bases and J by 0 bases; unmatched bases: 8. The germline CDR1 and CDR2 sequences are SEHNR and FQNEAQ (reference sequence). The study's findings and limits: In patients who died, overall survival fell as post-nadir TCR diversity dropped more.

The rearrangement joins TRBV7-9 to TRBJ1-1; 10 nucleotides line up with TRBD1. This material consisted of peripheral blood, taken from a patient treated with photon-based radiotherapy. The clonotype originates from a man aged 50 to 60 with gastric cancer. This chain's CDR3 is CASSSRDRGRMNTEAFF. The CDR3 region has the DNA TGTGCCAGCAGCTCCCGGGACAGGGGACGTATGAACACTGAAGCTTTCTTT.